This T cell receptor beta chain was retrieved from a study of cytomegalovirus exposure and HLA in healthy donors. Study conclusions and caveats: Later, an analysis found that common viral pathogens appeared to be linked with several of the most significant clusters. Productive rates of about 90% or about 30% were seen for most TCR beta V segments in an earlier analysis.

Comment on this clone: Its antigen is as yet unknown.

The PCR was carried out with 60 Vbeta primers and 13 Jbeta primers. Data came from immunoSEQ multiplex PCR; TCRdb stores just in-frame clones and leaves some out. In the table there are roughly 200,000 clones, around 80% of which are singletons. Nominal health characterized the donors when sampled, though unrecorded immune exposures were likely. Trimming took 4 bases from V and 8 from J, leaving 23 bases between them. Germline loops: CDR1 LNHDA, CDR2 SQIVND (reference sequence). The CDR3 has 16 amino acids. Specimen: PBMCs. V gene TRBV19 combines with J gene TRBJ1-2, with a possible D match to TRBD1 (6 bases). The TCR sequence derives from a woman aged 50 to 60 in good health and CMV-seronegative. CDR3 sequence: CASSKPLRGGGGGYTF. The CDR3 nucleotides read TGTGCCAGTAGTAAACCCCTCCGGGGAGGGGGGGGAGGCTACACCTTC.